This TCR beta chain stems from a study of blood T cell repertoires in COVID-19. About the study: Some COVID-19 samples were acute and others convalescent; all came from the United States, Italy and Spain.

This clone was detected only once. The V gene end was trimmed by 0 bases and the J gene end by 4 bases; junction bases not matched to a gene: 4. CDR3 length equals 15 residues. CDR1 SGDLS and CDR2 YYNGEE come from the germline V gene. Profiled with immunoSEQ multiplex PCR; TCRdb holds only in-frame clones, not every one. Of around 130,000 clones detected, 75% to 90% appear once; the ten largest clones hold around 17%. The chain couples TRBV9 to TRBJ2-1, with 7 bases lining up with TRBD1. The specimen was peripheral blood. This TCR was recovered from a woman between 50 and 59 years old who had recovered from COVID-19. The CDR3 here is CASSVATGQYNEQFF. The CDR3 bases are TGTGCCAGCAGCGTAGCTACGGGACAGTACAATGAGCAGTTCTTC.